The 26 T cell receptor beta chains reported below all come from one sample, sequenced in a study of vaccination and CD4 T cells after COVID-19 (dated 2022 in TCRdb). The sample's treatment or condition label, in plain terms: roughly ten-day PBMC culture with coronavirus spike peptide pools or control peptides (ViraFEST assay). CD4+ T cells from unexposed donors were collected before the COVID-19 pandemic (2011-2018). Receptor amplification or capture employed PCR. This sample was sequenced with an Illumina iSeq 100. TCR sequencing of DNA from cultured CD4+ T cells used the Oncomine TCR Beta short-read assay at the Johns Hopkins FTIC core. TCRdb took the public reads, trimmed them with fastp at Q25, ran MiXCR for clone calling and kept in-frame beta chains. Rows matching on CDR3 protein sequence are summarized as one entry with the most common DNA and genes. The sample records several thousand distinct CDR3 sequences, over 40% of which are singletons. The leading ten clones occupy about a tenth of the sample.

Their recognized antigens are unknown. What was sequenced was CD4+ T cells from blood, cultured in vitro. The receptor set was obtained from a human donor in good health.

The genes are TRBV2 and TRBJ2-6; 7 bases are shared with TRBD2. The CDR3 has 18 amino acids. CDR1 is SNHLY, CDR2 FYNNEI, per germline. Trimming cost V 3 bases and J 4 bases; bases outside gene matches: 12. The CDR3, as DNA: TGTGCCAGCAGTGACGGTCTGGCGGGAGCACCCGGGGCCAACGTCCTGACTTTC. Encoded protein: CASSDGLAGAPGANVLTF.

The V gene is TRBV2, the J gene TRBJ1-6; D ambiguous. The CDR3 spans 13 residues. Per germline, CDR1 SNHLY and CDR2 FYNNEI. V was shortened by 3 bases and J by 6 bases, with 6 bases between the two germline ends. As DNA, the CDR3 is TGTGCCAGCAGTGATCAACTTAATTCACCCCTCCACTTT. This gives the protein CASSDQLNSPLHF.

J is TRBJ2-5 and V is TRBV7-6; the D is unclear. Trimming took 5 bases from V and 4 from J, leaving 11 bases between them. The CDR3 extends over 13 amino acids. Germline V CDR1 and CDR2: SGHVS, FNYEAQ. The CDR3 sequence: CASSPGPGETQYF. CDR3 coding DNA: TGTGCCAGCAGCCCAGGCCCGGGAGAGACCCAGTACTTC.

The chain employs TRBV19 and TRBJ1-1; 9 positions match TRBD1. This CDR3 has 16 residues. After removal of 6 bases from V and 4 bases from J, the junction contained 12 bases not matched to a gene. The germline V gene has CDR1 LNHDA and CDR2 SQIVND (reference sequence). CDR3 in DNA: TGTGCCAGTAGCAAAGTTTCCGGGACAGGGAGCACTGAAGCTTTCTTT. Translation gives CASSKVSGTGSTEAFF.

This chain joins TRBV20-1 and TRBJ2-3; no definite D call. The ends were cut back, 0 bases at V and 1 base at J, with 11 bases in the middle. Germline lookup yields CDR1 DFQATT and CDR2 SNEGSKA (reference sequence). There are 15 residues in the CDR3. In DNA form, the CDR3 reads TGCAGTGCTAGAGAGACGCCTAGGGGCACAGATACGCAGTATTTT. Amino acids: CSARETPRGTDTQYF.

J is TRBJ1-2 and V is TRBV2; weak D call: TRBD1 (5 bases). V lost 1 base, J lost 2 bases, and 11 bases lay in between. Germline values: CDR1 SNHLY, CDR2 FYNNEI. The CDR3 consists of 15 residues. The DNA for the CDR3 is TGTGCCAGCAGTGAAGGTGGGGGACGGAACTATGGCTACACCTTC. Translating it yields CASSEGGGRNYGYTF.

J is TRBJ2-5 and V is TRBV6-5, with 11 positions matching TRBD2. This CDR3 has 18 residues. Germline V gives CDR1 MNHEY, CDR2 SVGAGI. With 0 bases clipped from V and 1 base from J, the junction kept 7 bases outside the gene matches. CDR3 protein: CASSYSVAGGTFQETQYF. The DNA of the CDR3 is TGTGCCAGCAGTTACTCAGTAGCGGGGGGGACTTTCCAAGAGACCCAGTACTTC.

This clonotype was found a few times. The DNA of the CDR3 is TGCAGTGCTACAGAACAGAACTACGAGCAGTACTTC. Translating it yields CSATEQNYEQYF. The chain employs TRBV20-1 and TRBJ2-7, with D uncertain. CDR1 and CDR2 from the germline V gene are DFQATT and SNEGSKA (reference sequence). Trimming removed 4 bases at V and 3 bases at J, with 10 bases between. CDR3 length: 12 amino acids.

This clonotype was seen a few times. V and J are TRBV7-9 and TRBJ2-5; 10 nucleotides align to TRBD1. Trimming cost V 4 bases and J 4 bases; bases outside gene matches: 3. The CDR3 spans 14 residues. Looked up from germline, CDR1 is SEHNR and CDR2 is FQNEAQ (reference sequence). CDR3 in DNA: TGTGCCAGCAGCTCCCGGACAGGGGGAGAGACCCAGTACTTC. Its translation is CASSSRTGGETQYF.

This chain links TRBV30 with TRBJ1-5; 9 bases agree with TRBD1. V lost 5 bases to trimming and J lost 6 bases; unmatched junction nucleotides: 5. The CDR3 spans 13 residues. Germline CDR1 is GTSNPN and CDR2 is SVGIG (reference sequence). The CDR3 nucleotides are TGTGCCTGGCAAAAGACAGGGGGTCAGCCCCAGCATTTT. This encodes CAWQKTGGQPQHF.

V and J are TRBV20-1 and TRBJ2-3, with 7 bases identical to TRBD2. The CDR3 has 12 residues. Germline lookup yields CDR1 DFQATT and CDR2 SNEGSKA (reference sequence). The trim removed 5 bases at V and 5 bases at J, leaving 4 bases unmatched. The chain's CDR3 is CSARRTRDTQYF. The CDR3 region has the DNA TGCAGTGCTCGGCGGACTAGAGATACGCAGTATTTT.

In this sample, this clonotype turned up a few times. The CDR3 here is CSAREGAIPAFF. The CDR3 coding sequence is TGCAGTGCTAGGGAGGGGGCCATCCCGGCTTTCTTT. The V and J genes are TRBV20-1 and TRBJ1-1; the match to TRBD1 covers 7 bases. V lost 3 bases and J lost 11; bases outside the gene matches: 9. The CDR3 has 12 residues. The V gene's germline CDR1 is DFQATT and CDR2 SNEGSKA (reference sequence).

The chain couples TRBV20-1 to TRBJ1-3, with 7 bases fitting TRBD1. V shed 5 bases and J 0 bases; nucleotides not matched to a gene: 13. Germline V gene sequence: CDR1 DFQATT, CDR2 SNEGSKA (reference sequence). The CDR3 is 17 residues long. The CDR3 region is CSAGSTGTAVSGNTIYF. CDR3 sequence (DNA): TGCAGTGCTGGCTCAACCGGGACAGCAGTCTCTGGAAACACCATATATTTT.

This clonotype was seen a few times. The rearrangement links TRBV7-2 to TRBJ2-5, with 7 bases fitting TRBD1. This CDR3 spans 15 amino acids. From germline, CDR1 is SGHTA and CDR2 FQGNSA. V was clipped by 5 bases and J by 5 bases; unmatched bases: 11. The CDR3 loop reads CASSPRQGLGETQYF. The CDR3 bases are TGTGCCAGCAGCCCGCGACAGGGTCTCGGCGAGACCCAGTACTTC.

The rearrangement joins TRBV6-5 to TRBJ1-1; the D gene is possibly TRBD1 (5 bases). V was trimmed by 2 bases and J by 0 bases, leaving 13 bases between them. Germline V gene sequence: CDR1 MNHEY, CDR2 SVGAGI. This CDR3 contains 16 residues. CDR3 bases: TGTGCCAGCAGTTACCTCTTAACAGGCATGAACACTGAAGCTTTCTTT. This gives the protein CASSYLLTGMNTEAFF.

This chain uses TRBV7-2 with TRBJ2-5; TRBD2 matches at 12 bases. The germline gives CDR1 SGHTA, CDR2 FQGNSA. J was trimmed by 4 bases and V by 5 bases; bases with no gene match: 2. The CDR3 consists of 14 residues. CDR3 region: CASSRGLAGETQYF. DNA of the CDR3: TGTGCCAGCAGCCGGGGACTAGCGGGAGAGACCCAGTACTTC.

The gene calls are TRBV7-2 and TRBJ1-2; D may be TRBD1 (5 bases). This CDR3 region has 15 residues. The V end was cut by 5 bases, the J end by 4 bases, with 17 bases between. CDR1 is SGHTA, CDR2 FQGNSA, per germline. CDR3 DNA sequence: TGTGCCAGCAGCCGTGCTGGGCAGGGAGCCTATGGCTACACCTTC. This codes for CASSRAGQGAYGYTF.

The genes are TRBV6-2 or TRBV6-3 and TRBJ1-6; the D is unclear. Trimming left V 6 bases short and J 8 bases short, with 8 bases between. This CDR3 contains 12 residues. CDR1 is MNHEY, CDR2 SVGEGT, per germline. The chain's CDR3 is CASRLTDSPLHF. The CDR3 bases are TGTGCCAGCAGATTAACAGATTCACCCCTCCACTTT.

The rearrangement links TRBV28 to TRBJ1-5; 8 bases align to TRBD1. The V gene's germline CDR1 is MDHEN and CDR2 SYDVKM. The CDR3 spans 14 residues. The V and J ends lost 5 bases and 4 bases, in that order; junction bases with no gene match: 4. CDR3 sequence reads: CASSPGQGNQPQHF. The CDR3 DNA reads TGTGCCAGCAGTCCAGGACAGGGAAATCAGCCCCAGCATTTT. Variable domain in full (rest from reference TRBV28 and TRBJ1-5): DVKVTQSSRYLVKRTGEKVFLECVQDMDHENMFWYRQDPGLGLRLIYFSYDVKMKEKGDIPEGYSVSREKKERFSLILESASTNQTSMYLCASSPGQGNQPQHFGDGTRLSIL.

This sequence joins TRBV6-2 or TRBV6-3 and TRBJ1-1; possible D gene TRBD1, 6 bases. The V end lost 3 bases, the J end lost 2 bases, and 16 bases lay between the germline ends. Germline CDR1 MNHEY, CDR2 SVGEGT. The CDR3 covers 16 residues. This CDR3 reads CASSYFRGWGNTEAFF. CDR3 bases: TGTGCCAGCAGTTATTTCAGGGGCTGGGGTAACACTGAAGCTTTCTTT.

The chain couples TRBV12-3 or TRBV12-4 to TRBJ2-5; D tentatively fits TRBD1 or TRBD2 (5 bases each). CDR3 length: 14 amino acids. V was cut by 4 bases and J by 5 bases, with 14 bases left in between. The CDR3 reads CASSSLNGAETQYF. The CDR3 region has the DNA TGTGCCAGCAGTTCCCTAAACGGGGCGGAGACCCAGTACTTC.

This chain uses TRBV10-3 with TRBJ2-5, with TRBD2 matching 9 bases. The CDR3 spans 15 residues. Germline trimming cut 2 bases from V and 5 bases from J; bases unmatched to any gene: 6. Germline values: CDR1 ENHRY, CDR2 SYGVKD. CDR3 amino acids: CAISEGSGGRETQYF. The CDR3 coding sequence is TGTGCCATCAGTGAGGGCAGCGGGGGGAGGGAGACCCAGTACTTC.

This clonotype has just a few counts. The chain links TRBV28 to TRBJ2-3; the D gene is possibly TRBD2 (6 bases). The V end was cut by 7 bases, the J end by 0 bases, with 11 bases between. The germline V gene has CDR1 MDHEN and CDR2 SYDVKM. This CDR3 region has 14 residues. The CDR3 DNA sequence: TGTGCCAGCAAACTGGGAGGAAGCACAGATACGCAGTATTTT. Translation gives CASKLGGSTDTQYF.

The chain couples TRBV5-8 to TRBJ1-2, with TRBD1 as a possible D gene (6 bases). Trimming took off 2 bases at V and 0 bases at J, with 20 bases between the two ends. From germline, CDR1 is SGHTS and CDR2 YDEGEE. The CDR3 runs 18 residues. CDR3 protein: CASSFRGSGVVANYGYTF. The CDR3 coding sequence is TGTGCCAGCAGCTTCCGCGGATCAGGGGTCGTAGCTAACTATGGCTACACCTTC.

CDR3 in amino acids: CASRPSGGSAMNTEAFF. The DNA of the CDR3 is TGTGCCAGCAGGCCCTCTGGGGGTTCTGCAATGAACACTGAAGCTTTCTTT. The chain links TRBV6-1 to TRBJ1-1, with D perhaps matching TRBD1 (5 bases). The V and J ends lost 6 bases and 0 bases respectively, with 20 bases between them. Germline CDR1 MNHNS, CDR2 SASEGT. The CDR3 is made up of 17 amino acids.

This rearrangement joins TRBV30 to TRBJ2-7; D might be TRBD1 or TRBD2, each matching 5 bases. V shed 3 bases and J shed 2 bases, with 14 bases lying between them. The CDR3 is 14 amino acids. Germline CDR1 is GTSNPN and CDR2 is SVGIG (reference sequence). DNA for the CDR3: TGTGCCTGGAGGGGACGTGGGGACGCCTACGAGCAGTACTTC. Its translation is CAWRGRGDAYEQYF. Supplemented by reference TRBV30 and TRBJ2-7, the full variable domain reads SQTIHQWPATLVQPVGSPLSLECTVEGTSNPNLYWYRQAAGRGLQLLFYSVGIGQISSEVPQNLSASRPQDRQFILSSKKLLLSDSGFYLCAWRGRGDAYEQYFGPGTRLTVT.